These 26 T cell receptor beta chains were all obtained from the same sample, sequenced in a study of T cell repertoires in cytomegalovirus infection. The antigens for these receptors are not known. One entry per CDR3 protein results from TCRdb running MiXCR on the reads. The table records a few hundred thousand distinct CDR3 sequences, roughly 42% of them present only once. The material was cultured PBMCs, obtained from culture after CMV antigen stimulation. These receptors were taken from a human donor in good health (CMV status not recorded). Some clones in this sample may be carry-over from other donors' samples.

The CDR3 here is CASSVAGSGAYEQYF. CDR3 DNA sequence: TGTGCCAGCAGCGTAGCAGGAAGTGGGGCCTACGAGCAGTACTTC. The chain recombines TRBV5-4 with TRBJ2-7; no definite D call. Germline V gene data show CDR1 as SGHNT and CDR2 as YYREEE (reference sequence). V was trimmed by 4 bases and J by 2 bases, leaving 16 bases between them. The CDR3 has 15 amino acids. The full variable domain, completed using reference TRBV5-4 and TRBJ2-7, is ETGVTQSPTHLIKTRGQQVTLRCSSQSGHNTVSWYQQALGQGPQFIFQYYREEENGRGNFPPRFSGLQFPNYSSELNVNALELDDSALYLCASSVAGSGAYEQYFGPGTRLTVT.

The chain links TRBV11-2 to TRBJ2-1; D possibly corresponds to TRBD2 (6 bases). V dropped 3 bases and J dropped 3 bases, with 24 bases sitting between them. CDR1 is SGHAT and CDR2 is FQNNGV in the germline V gene. The CDR3 is 19 residues long. In DNA form, the CDR3 reads TGTGCCAGCAGCTTTTGGGGTAGCGGAGGCCCGAGGGGCTACAATGAGCAGTTCTTC. Protein: CASSFWGSGGPRGYNEQFF.

J is TRBJ2-7 and V is TRBV19; 9 bases fit TRBD1. The junction had 7 bases not matched to a gene; V was cut back by 5 bases and J by 2 bases. There are 15 residues in the CDR3. Per the germline V gene, CDR1 is LNHDA and CDR2 is SQIVND (reference sequence). The CDR3 DNA reads TGTGCCAGTAGTGCCGGACAGGGGACAGCCTACGAGCAGTACTTC. Its translation: CASSAGQGTAYEQYF.

The chain couples TRBV7-2 to TRBJ1-4, with 9 positions matching TRBD1. After removal of 4 bases from V and 8 bases from J, the junction contained 5 bases not matched to a gene. The CDR3 length is 14 residues. Germline V gives CDR1 SGHTA, CDR2 FQGNSA. In DNA form, the CDR3 reads TGTGCCAGCAGCTCCGGGACAGGGAGAGAAAAACTGTTTTTT. Encoded protein: CASSSGTGREKLFF.

This clonotype was picked up a small number of times. The CDR3 reads CASRALAGGPLRTTDTQYF. DNA for the CDR3: TGTGCCAGCAGGGCACTAGCGGGAGGGCCCCTCAGAACGACAGATACGCAGTATTTT. V and J are TRBV12-3 or TRBV12-4 and TRBJ2-3; TRBD2 aligns across 13 bases. Trimming cost V 6 bases and J 3 bases; bases outside gene matches: 15. There are 19 residues in the CDR3.

This clonotype was counted between two and nine times. This rearrangement joins TRBV6-2 or TRBV6-3 to TRBJ2-7; 7 nucleotides align to TRBD1. The CDR3 runs 16 residues. CDR1 and CDR2 from the germline V gene are MNHEY and SVGEGT. V dropped 2 bases and J dropped 3; count of bases not matched to a gene: 10. This chain's CDR3 is CASSYPGTVSFYEQYF. In DNA form, the CDR3 reads TGTGCCAGCAGTTACCCCGGGACAGTGAGCTTCTACGAGCAGTACTTC.

The V and J genes are TRBV25-1 and TRBJ2-2; maybe TRBD2 (6 bases). Trimming stripped 6 bases from V and 2 bases from J, with 19 bases between. Germline V gives CDR1 MGHDK, CDR2 SYGVNS. The CDR3 spans 17 residues. The CDR3 reads CASSQAGSGTNTGELFF. Here the CDR3 DNA reads TGTGCCAGCAGCCAAGCGGGCTCGGGGACTAACACCGGGGAGCTGTTTTTT.

This rearrangement joins TRBV20-1 to TRBJ2-7; D remains ambiguous. This CDR3 region has 11 residues. V lost 1 base and J lost 11, with 12 bases in between. CDR1 is DFQATT and CDR2 is SNEGSKA in the germline V gene (reference sequence). The CDR3 loop is CSARVVGKKYF. For the CDR3, the DNA is TGCAGTGCTAGAGTGGTAGGGAAAAAGTACTTC.

This clonotype turned up a few times. This sequence joins TRBV6-2 or TRBV6-3 and TRBJ2-3, with 7 positions matching TRBD2. Looked up from germline, CDR1 is MNHEY and CDR2 is SVGEGT. Unmatched junction bases numbered 6, after V lost 6 bases and J lost 3 bases. The CDR3 length is 14 residues. CDR3 region: CASRSGGTTDTQYF. CDR3 DNA: TGTGCCAGCAGATCGGGGGGAACAACAGATACGCAGTATTTT.

The chain joins TRBV7-6 to TRBJ2-3; TRBD2 matches 7 bases. After removal of 3 bases from V and 4 bases from J, the junction contained 10 bases not matched to a gene. The CDR3 is made up of 16 amino acids. Germline CDR1 and CDR2: SGHVS and FNYEAQ. CDR3: CASSFDLAGGADTQYF. The CDR3 coding sequence is TGTGCCAGCAGCTTCGACTTAGCGGGTGGGGCAGATACGCAGTATTTT.

The chain joins TRBV6-2 or TRBV6-3 to TRBJ2-1; 13 nucleotides match TRBD2. Germline-derived CDR1 and CDR2 are MNHEY and SVGEGT. V lost 6 bases to trimming and J lost 10 bases; unmatched junction nucleotides: 15. CDR3 length: 17 residues. This CDR3 reads CASSPPVGLAGAGEQFF. Written as DNA, the CDR3 is TGTGCCAGCAGCCCCCCCGTCGGACTAGCGGGAGCAGGCGAGCAGTTCTTC.

The chain carries TRBV19 and TRBJ1-5, with a tentative D call TRBD1 (5 bases). Between the trimmed V and J ends, which lost 0 bases and 2 bases, there was a span of 17 bases. This CDR3 region has 18 residues. Germline lookup yields CDR1 LNHDA and CDR2 SQIVND (reference sequence). CDR3 DNA sequence: TGTGCCAGTAGTATAGATCAGGGATCCCAATGGGGCAATCAGCCCCAGCATTTT. It encodes CASSIDQGSQWGNQPQHF.

Worth noting for this clonotype: The junction departs from germline at one end; a sequencing error may be responsible. The chain couples TRBV5-1 to TRBJ2-3; 7 bases are a match to TRBD2. CDR1 is SGHRS and CDR2 is YFSETQ in the germline V gene. The CDR3 has 16 residues. Here the CDR3 reads CASSLESGGGTETQYF. The CDR3, as DNA: TGCGCCAGCAGCTTGGAGTCGGGAGGCGGTACAGAAACGCAGTATTTT.

The chain uses TRBV9 and TRBJ2-5, with D maybe TRBD2 (6 bases). Per the germline V gene, CDR1 is SGDLS and CDR2 is YYNGEE. The CDR3 has 18 amino acids. Trimming removed 4 bases at V and 5 bases at J, with 27 bases between. DNA for the CDR3: TGTGCCAGCAGCTTCTTGTCTGGAGGGAATTCTCGAGGGGAGACCCAGTACTTC. It specifies CASSFLSGGNSRGETQYF.

This clonotype was counted a few times. The chain employs TRBV6-1 and TRBJ1-6, with D unresolved. CDR1 MNHNS and CDR2 SASEGT come from the germline V gene. Trimming cost V 8 bases and J 10 bases, with 9 bases left between them. This CDR3 region has 11 residues. The CDR3 nucleotides are TGTGCCAGCCGGGGATCCTCACCCCTCCACTTT. As protein: CASRGSSPLHF.

This clonotype was observed at least ten times. The chain recombines TRBV7-2 with TRBJ1-2; no definite D call. Trimming took off 1 base at V and 11 bases at J, with 11 bases between the two ends. CDR3 length equals 12 residues. Germline V gene data show CDR1 as SGHTA and CDR2 as FQGNSA. The CDR3 loop reads CASSLETLRYTF. The CDR3 DNA reads as TGTGCCAGCAGCTTAGAGACCCTGCGATACACCTTC.

V gene TRBV4-1 combines with J gene TRBJ1-6, with unresolved D. CDR3 length equals 15 residues. CDR1 and CDR2 from the germline V gene are MGHRA and YSYEKL. V lost 3 bases and J lost 6, with 12 bases in between. For the CDR3, the DNA is TGCGCCAGCAGCCAGGCCTTCCCGGGTAATTCACCCCTCCACTTT. Encoded protein: CASSQAFPGNSPLHF.

This clonotype was seen only a few times. This sequence joins TRBV19 and TRBJ1-2, with 8 bases lining up with TRBD1. The CDR3 length is 15 residues. Germline-derived CDR1 and CDR2 are LNHDA and SQIVND (reference sequence). The V and J ends lost 7 bases and 5 bases, in that order; junction bases with no gene match: 12. The CDR3 DNA follows: TGTGCCAGTACCCCAGAAGGACAGGGACATTATGGCTACACCTTC. Translating gives CASTPEGQGHYGYTF.

This clonotype has more than one count but fewer than ten. This chain links TRBV29-1 with TRBJ2-7, with D possibly TRBD2 on 6 matching bases. Trimming removed 6 bases from V and 0 bases from J, with 15 bases in between. Germline loops: CDR1 SQVTM, CDR2 ANQGSEA. The CDR3 has 14 residues. The CDR3 spells CSVPLHGSSYEQYF. Written as DNA, the CDR3 is TGCAGCGTCCCCCTCCACGGGAGCTCCTACGAGCAGTACTTC.

The chain couples TRBV7-2 to TRBJ2-5; maybe TRBD2 (7 bases). V was trimmed by 6 bases and J by 5 bases, leaving 13 bases between them. This CDR3 region has 13 residues. Germline V gene lookup returns CDR1 SGHTA and CDR2 FQGNSA. The CDR3 loop reads CASRKGGGETQYF. CDR3 in DNA: TGTGCCAGCAGAAAGGGGGGAGGGGAGACCCAGTACTTC.

This chain's CDR3 is CASSQVASGITDTQYF. CDR3 DNA: TGCGCCAGCAGCCAAGTAGCTAGCGGGATCACAGATACGCAGTATTTT. V is TRBV4-1 and J is TRBJ2-3; 9 nucleotides align to TRBD2. The length of the CDR3 is 16 residues. J was trimmed by 2 bases and V by 1 base; bases with no gene match: 4. Germline assignment: CDR1 MGHRA and CDR2 YSYEKL.

This clonotype showed up just a few times. This sequence joins TRBV28 and TRBJ2-1; no reliable D call. This CDR3 contains 11 residues. Trimming left V 4 bases short and J 10 bases short, with 8 bases between. Germline loops: CDR1 MDHEN, CDR2 SYDVKM. Here the CDR3 reads CASSYRSEQFF. CDR3 nucleotide sequence: TGTGCCAGCAGTTACAGATCCGAGCAGTTCTTC.

This clonotype was recorded at least ten times. This sequence joins TRBV7-2 and TRBJ1-2, with D hard to call. The CDR3 totals 13 residues. V lost 1 base, J lost 3 bases, and 6 bases lay in between. Germline V lookup: CDR1 SGHTA, CDR2 FQGNSA. CDR3 region: CASSLGHYYGYTF. The CDR3 bases are TGTGCCAGCAGCTTAGGGCACTACTATGGCTACACCTTC.

This clonotype was recorded a few times. The V call is TRBV6-6, the J call TRBJ2-7, with D hard to call. The CDR3 is 11 residues long. Trimming stripped 10 bases from V and 0 bases from J, with 7 bases between. The germline V gene has CDR1 MNHNY and CDR2 SVGAGI (reference sequence). CDR3 DNA sequence: TGTGCCACCTCCAACTCCTACGAGCAGTACTTC. Translated: CATSNSYEQYF.

CDR3 protein: CASKRSSQFF. The CDR3 DNA is TGTGCCAGTAAAAGGTCCAGCCAGTTCTTC. V usage is TRBV19 and J usage is TRBJ2-1; D is unclear. The CDR3 contains 10 residues. Germline CDR1 is LNHDA and CDR2 is SQIVND (reference sequence). Trimming removed 7 bases from V and 13 bases from J, with 11 bases in between.

This clonotype was counted a few times. V usage is TRBV6-2 or TRBV6-3 and J usage is TRBJ2-4, with 7 bases identical to TRBD1. Germline CDR1 reads MNHEY; CDR2 reads SVGEGT. Losses at the gene ends were 6 bases for V and 1 base for J; bases not matched to a gene: 12. The CDR3 extends over 17 amino acids. The CDR3: CASSHRLGQEAKNIQYF. In DNA form, the CDR3 reads TGTGCCAGCAGCCATCGATTAGGACAGGAGGCCAAAAACATTCAGTACTTC.